This is a list of T cell receptor beta chains from one sample in a study of blood T cell repertoires in COVID-19. The assay was immunoSEQ multiplex PCR, and TCRdb's table has in-frame clones only and misses some. Found here are some 530,000 clones, 70% to 90% of them singletons; the top ten hold approximately 3.4%. What was sequenced was peripheral blood. Receptors were obtained from a human donor in a cohort sampled during active COVID-19. Each CDR3 is given with its conserved first and last residue. D genes are given only for firm matches. Clone size, where shown, is once, few, many, or a class for clones that have expanded.

v_call	j_call	d_call	clone_size	cdr3_aa	cdr3_nt
TRBV7-9	TRBJ2-1	TRBD1	.	CASSFLGQGTHEQFF	TGTGCCAGCAGCTTCCTTGGACAGGGAACCCATGAGCAGTTCTTC
TRBV5-4	TRBJ2-5	.	.	CASSRVGGTQYF	TGTGCCAGCAGCAGAGTGGGGGGGACCCAGTACTTC
TRBV20-1	TRBJ2-1	TRBD2	.	CSASSLAGVREQFF	TGCAGTGCTAGTAGCCTAGCGGGAGTTCGTGAGCAGTTCTTC
TRBV7-9	TRBJ2-7	TRBD2	.	CASSLLAGGVYEQYF	TGTGCCAGCAGCTTACTGGCGGGAGGGGTCTACGAGCAGTACTTC
TRBV7-3	TRBJ2-3	TRBD2	.	CASSSGLAGGPIRTDTQYF	TGTGCCAGCAGCTCGGGACTAGCGGGAGGGCCGATTCGGACAGATACGCAGTATTTT
TRBV3-1/TRBV3-2	TRBJ1-1	TRBD1	.	CASSPGEAGGTEAFF	TGTGCCAGCAGCCCGGGGGAGGCAGGGGGCACTGAAGCTTTCTTT
TRBV6-4	TRBJ2-7	.	.	CASSALANSHEQYF	TGTGCCAGCAGTGCTCTAGCGAACTCCCACGAGCAGTACTTC
TRBV11-2	TRBJ1-1	.	.	CASTTDGERDTEAFF	TGTGCCAGCACTACCGACGGGGAAAGGGACACTGAAGCTTTCTTT
TRBV19	TRBJ2-7	.	.	CASSPTGFFRYEQYF	TGTGCCAGTAGTCCGACAGGTTTTTTTCGCTACGAGCAGTACTTC
TRBV27	TRBJ2-1	TRBD1	.	CASSLRGWTGINEQFF	TGTGCCAGCAGCCTGCGAGGTTGGACAGGAATCAATGAGCAGTTCTTC
TRBV24-1	TRBJ2-3	.	.	CATSDPTHNTQYF	TGTGCCACCAGTGACCCGACACATAATACGCAGTATTTT
TRBV7-2	TRBJ1-3	TRBD1	.	CASSQRQGSGNTIYF	TGTGCCAGCAGCCAACGACAGGGCTCTGGAAACACCATATATTTT
TRBV12-5	TRBJ1-6	.	.	CASGLKPGGSPLHF	TGTGCTAGTGGTTTGAAGCCGGGGGGTTCACCCCTCCACTTT
TRBV3-1/TRBV3-2	TRBJ2-1	TRBD1	.	CASSPLGQGTDEQFF	TGTGCCAGCAGCCCCCTCGGACAGGGGACGGATGAGCAGTTCTTC
TRBV19	TRBJ2-2	TRBD2	.	CASSKSGSPGELFF	TGTGCCAGTAGTAAAAGCGGGAGCCCCGGGGAGCTGTTTTTT
TRBV3-1/TRBV3-2	TRBJ2-1	TRBD1	.	CASSLRGLEQFF	TGTGCCAGCAGCCTCAGGGGGTTGGAGCAGTTCTTC
TRBV3-1/TRBV3-2	TRBJ1-1	.	.	CASSQARKRGEAFF	TGTGCCAGCAGCCAAGCTCGCAAAAGGGGTGAAGCTTTCTTT
TRBV9	TRBJ2-2	TRBD2	.	CASSVDLAGGRELFF	TGTGCCAGCAGCGTAGACCTAGCGGGAGGGCGGGAGCTGTTTTTT
TRBV9	TRBJ2-5	TRBD1	.	CASSAWGGTAKETQYF	TGTGCCAGCAGCGCGTGGGGTGGGACAGCTAAGGAGACCCAGTACTTC
TRBV7-2	TRBJ2-5	.	.	CASTDRGGKETQYF	TGTGCCAGCACCGATAGAGGAGGAAAAGAGACCCAGTACTTC
TRBV28	TRBJ1-6	.	.	CARLPGLVNSPLHF	TGTGCCAGGCTACCGGGACTTGTCAATTCACCCCTCCACTTT
TRBV11-2	TRBJ2-7	.	.	CASSLASGVREQYF	TGTGCCAGCAGCTTGGCTTCCGGAGTCCGCGAGCAGTACTTC
TRBV3-1/TRBV3-2	TRBJ2-7	.	.	CASSRGGGQEIFYEQYF	TGTGCCAGCAGCCGGGGCGGGGGACAGGAGATCTTCTACGAGCAGTACTTC
TRBV7-9	TRBJ2-2	.	.	CASTPEGRNTGELFF	TGTGCCAGCACCCCCGAGGGCCGGAACACCGGGGAGCTGTTTTTT
TRBV27	TRBJ2-7	.	.	CASSPLTRQPYEQYF	TGTGCCAGCAGTCCCTTGACCCGACAGCCATACGAGCAGTACTTC
TRBV7-2	TRBJ2-5	.	.	CASRDRRGTQYF	TGTGCCAGCAGGGACAGAAGAGGGACCCAGTACTTC
TRBV18	TRBJ1-1	.	.	CASSNPETEAFF	TGTGCCAGCTCAAATCCTGAGACTGAAGCTTTCTTT
TRBV2	TRBJ1-2	.	.	CASSESRAGFYGYTF	TGTGCCAGCAGTGAATCGAGGGCCGGCTTCTATGGCTACACCTTC
TRBV9	TRBJ2-7	.	.	CASSVTDVHDEQYF	TGTGCCAGCAGCGTGACAGACGTCCACGACGAGCAGTACTTC
TRBV7-9	TRBJ1-2	.	.	CASSALREGYTF	TGTGCCAGCAGCGCACTCCGGGAGGGCTACACCTTC
TRBV4-3	TRBJ2-2	.	.	CASSQEVAQTNTGELFF	TGCGCCAGCAGCCAAGAGGTGGCACAGACGAACACCGGGGAGCTGTTTTTT
TRBV4-1	TRBJ1-6	TRBD1	few	CASSRTAGQGIESPLHF	TGCGCCAGCAGCCGGACCGCGGGACAGGGTATCGAATCACCCCTCCACTTT
TRBV2	TRBJ2-7	.	few	CASSEGVGQKAYEQYF	TGTGCCAGCAGTGAAGGAGTGGGGCAGAAAGCGTACGAGCAGTACTTC
TRBV3-1/TRBV3-2	TRBJ1-1	.	.	CASSRTDMNTEAFF	TGTGCCAGCAGCCGGACAGACATGAACACTGAAGCTTTCTTT
TRBV6-1	TRBJ2-4	TRBD2	.	CASSGLIAGAAKNIQYF	TGTGCCAGCAGTGGGTTAATAGCGGGAGCTGCCAAAAACATTCAGTACTTC
TRBV7-3	TRBJ2-1	.	.	CASSQAYSYNEQFF	TGTGCCAGCAGCCAGGCTTACTCCTACAATGAGCAGTTCTTC
TRBV5-4	TRBJ2-3	.	once	CASSFVGGGTDTQYF	TGTGCCAGCAGTTTTGTGGGCGGGGGCACAGATACGCAGTATTTT
TRBV19	TRBJ1-4	TRBD1	.	CASRLPGQGNEKLFF	TGTGCCAGTAGACTACCGGGACAGGGAAATGAAAAACTGTTTTTT
TRBV27	TRBJ2-7	.	.	CASSLAFSSYEQYF	TGTGCCAGCAGTTTAGCGTTTAGCTCCTACGAGCAGTACTTC
TRBV6-5	TRBJ2-1	.	.	CASKTVSYNEQFF	TGTGCCAGCAAGACAGTCTCCTACAATGAGCAGTTCTTC
TRBV6-1	TRBJ2-2	.	once	CASSEPGFRGTGELFF	TGTGCCAGCAGTGAACCCGGGTTTAGAGGGACCGGGGAGCTGTTTTTT
TRBV5-1	TRBJ1-5	TRBD1	.	CASRPGTASNQPQHF	TGCGCCAGCCGACCCGGGACAGCTAGCAATCAGCCCCAGCATTTT
TRBV7-7	TRBJ2-5	TRBD1	once	CASSLGTGGQETQYF	TGTGCTAGCAGCTTAGGGACAGGGGGCCAAGAGACCCAGTACTTC
TRBV10-1	TRBJ2-1	.	once	CASSEGQRGLFEQFF	TGCGCCAGCAGTGAGGGGCAAAGGGGCCTTTTTGAGCAGTTCTTC
TRBV5-1	TRBJ2-7	TRBD1	.	CASSLNTGGEQYF	TGCGCCAGCAGCTTGAACACAGGGGGCGAGCAGTACTTC
TRBV5-1	TRBJ1-2	TRBD1	.	CASSLSGQVGFLYGYTF	TGCGCCAGCAGCTTGTCTGGACAGGTTGGGTTTTTGTATGGCTACACCTTC
TRBV30	TRBJ1-2	TRBD1	.	CAWTTGGPFHYGYTF	TGTGCCTGGACGACAGGGGGGCCGTTTCACTATGGCTACACCTTC
TRBV24-1	TRBJ2-1	.	.	CATSEEGPYNEQFF	TGTGCCACCAGTGAGGAGGGCCCCTACAATGAGCAGTTCTTC
TRBV5-1	TRBJ2-5	.	.	CASSLRTEETQYF	TGCGCCAGCAGCTTGAGGACAGAAGAGACCCAGTACTTC
TRBV9	TRBJ2-1	TRBD2	.	CASSVAASGRLKGGNEQFF	TGTGCCAGCAGCGTAGCGGCTAGCGGGAGGCTTAAGGGGGGCAATGAGCAGTTCTTC
TRBV7-9	TRBJ2-1	TRBD2	.	CASSVSGRVYEQFF	TGTGCCAGCAGCGTTAGCGGGAGGGTCTATGAGCAGTTCTTC
TRBV7-3	TRBJ2-2	TRBD2	.	CASSPTAGDTGELFF	TGTGCCAGCAGCCCTACAGCGGGAGACACCGGGGAGCTGTTTTTT
TRBV7-6	TRBJ2-5	.	.	CASSLDLSAELETQYF	TGTGCCAGCAGCTTAGATCTTAGCGCAGAATTAGAGACCCAGTACTTC
TRBV6-2/TRBV6-3	TRBJ2-2	TRBD2	.	CASSPQWTSGIPGELFF	TGTGCCAGCAGCCCTCAATGGACTAGCGGGATTCCCGGGGAGCTGTTTTTT
TRBV4-1	TRBJ2-5	TRBD2	.	CASSQDSSGRARRETQYF	TGCGCCAGCAGCCAAGATAGTAGCGGGAGGGCTCGGAGGGAGACCCAGTACTTC
TRBV5-4	TRBJ2-1	.	.	CASSFVSGVSYNEQFF	TGTGCCAGCAGCTTTGTAAGCGGAGTCTCCTACAATGAGCAGTTCTTC
TRBV11-3	TRBJ2-1	.	.	CASSRFTSTEQFF	TGTGCCAGCAGCCGTTTCACTAGCACTGAGCAGTTCTTC
TRBV4-2	TRBJ2-1	TRBD2	.	CASSQDLTSGSVYEQFF	TGTGCCAGCAGCCAAGATCTAACTAGCGGGAGTGTCTATGAGCAGTTCTTC
TRBV9	TRBJ1-1	.	.	CASSVGGGGNTEAFF	TGTGCCAGCAGCGTAGGGGGCGGCGGGAACACTGAAGCTTTCTTT
TRBV30	TRBJ1-4	TRBD1	.	CAWRRTGTSEKLFF	TGTGCCTGGAGGAGGACAGGGACGAGTGAAAAACTGTTTTTT